The T cell receptor (beta chain) under discussion was sequenced for a study of blood T cell repertoires in COVID-19. Repertoires were generated with immunoSEQ multiplex PCR, while TCRdb's copy carries only in-frame clones and drops some. This table has 180,000 or so clones, around 86% appearing once. V was clipped by 6 bases and J by 4 bases; unmatched bases: 12. The CDR3 consists of 16 residues. Germline lookup yields CDR1 MNHEY and CDR2 SVGEGT. The chain uses TRBV6-2 or TRBV6-3 and TRBJ2-5, with 9 positions matching TRBD1. This TCR was recovered from a man aged 35 to 55 with acute COVID-19. Sequences were obtained from PBMCs or T cells enriched from blood (not recorded which). The CDR3: CASSLVSPGQGETQYF. The CDR3 DNA reads as TGTGCCAGCAGCTTGGTGTCTCCGGGACAGGGAGAGACCCAGTACTTC.